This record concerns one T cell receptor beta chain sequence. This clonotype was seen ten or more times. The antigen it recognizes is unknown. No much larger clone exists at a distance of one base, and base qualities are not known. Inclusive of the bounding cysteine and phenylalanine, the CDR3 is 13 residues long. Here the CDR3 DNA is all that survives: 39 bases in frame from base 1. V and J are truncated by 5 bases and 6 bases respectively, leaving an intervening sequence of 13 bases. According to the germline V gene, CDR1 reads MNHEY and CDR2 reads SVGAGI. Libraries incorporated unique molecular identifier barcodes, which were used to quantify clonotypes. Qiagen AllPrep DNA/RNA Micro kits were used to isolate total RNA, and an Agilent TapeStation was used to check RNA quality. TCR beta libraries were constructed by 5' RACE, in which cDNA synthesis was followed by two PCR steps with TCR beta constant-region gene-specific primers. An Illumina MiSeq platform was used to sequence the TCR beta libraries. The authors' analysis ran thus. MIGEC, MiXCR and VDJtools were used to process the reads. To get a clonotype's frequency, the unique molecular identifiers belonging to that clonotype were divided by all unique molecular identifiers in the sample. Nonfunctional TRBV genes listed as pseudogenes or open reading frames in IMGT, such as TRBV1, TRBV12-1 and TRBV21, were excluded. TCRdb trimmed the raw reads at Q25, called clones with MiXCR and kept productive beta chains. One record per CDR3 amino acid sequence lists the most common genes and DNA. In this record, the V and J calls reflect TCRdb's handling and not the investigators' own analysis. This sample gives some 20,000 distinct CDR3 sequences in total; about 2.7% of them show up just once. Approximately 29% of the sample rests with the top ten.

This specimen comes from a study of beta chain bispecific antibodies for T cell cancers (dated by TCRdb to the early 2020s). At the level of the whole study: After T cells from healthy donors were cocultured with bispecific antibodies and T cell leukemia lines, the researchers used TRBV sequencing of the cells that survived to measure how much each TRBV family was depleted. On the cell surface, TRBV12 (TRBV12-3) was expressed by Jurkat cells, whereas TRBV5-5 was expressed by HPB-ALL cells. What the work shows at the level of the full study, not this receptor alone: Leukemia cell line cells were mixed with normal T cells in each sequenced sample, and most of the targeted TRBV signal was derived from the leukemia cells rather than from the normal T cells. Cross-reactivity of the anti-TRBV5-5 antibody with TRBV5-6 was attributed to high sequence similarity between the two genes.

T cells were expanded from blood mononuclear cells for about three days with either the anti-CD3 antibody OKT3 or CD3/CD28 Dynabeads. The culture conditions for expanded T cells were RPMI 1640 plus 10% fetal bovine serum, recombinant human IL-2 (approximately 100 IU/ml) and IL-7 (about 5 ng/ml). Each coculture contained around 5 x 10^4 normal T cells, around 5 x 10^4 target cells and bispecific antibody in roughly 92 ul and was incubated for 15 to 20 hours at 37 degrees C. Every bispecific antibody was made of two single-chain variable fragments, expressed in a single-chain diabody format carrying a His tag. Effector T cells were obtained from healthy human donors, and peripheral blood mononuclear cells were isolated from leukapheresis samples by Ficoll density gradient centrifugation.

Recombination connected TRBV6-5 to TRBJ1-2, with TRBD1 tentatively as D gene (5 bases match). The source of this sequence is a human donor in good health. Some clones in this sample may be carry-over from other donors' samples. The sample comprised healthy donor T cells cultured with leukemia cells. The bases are TGTGCCAGCAGTCCCCCGGACATCGATGGCTACACCTTC. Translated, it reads CASSPPDIDGYTF.